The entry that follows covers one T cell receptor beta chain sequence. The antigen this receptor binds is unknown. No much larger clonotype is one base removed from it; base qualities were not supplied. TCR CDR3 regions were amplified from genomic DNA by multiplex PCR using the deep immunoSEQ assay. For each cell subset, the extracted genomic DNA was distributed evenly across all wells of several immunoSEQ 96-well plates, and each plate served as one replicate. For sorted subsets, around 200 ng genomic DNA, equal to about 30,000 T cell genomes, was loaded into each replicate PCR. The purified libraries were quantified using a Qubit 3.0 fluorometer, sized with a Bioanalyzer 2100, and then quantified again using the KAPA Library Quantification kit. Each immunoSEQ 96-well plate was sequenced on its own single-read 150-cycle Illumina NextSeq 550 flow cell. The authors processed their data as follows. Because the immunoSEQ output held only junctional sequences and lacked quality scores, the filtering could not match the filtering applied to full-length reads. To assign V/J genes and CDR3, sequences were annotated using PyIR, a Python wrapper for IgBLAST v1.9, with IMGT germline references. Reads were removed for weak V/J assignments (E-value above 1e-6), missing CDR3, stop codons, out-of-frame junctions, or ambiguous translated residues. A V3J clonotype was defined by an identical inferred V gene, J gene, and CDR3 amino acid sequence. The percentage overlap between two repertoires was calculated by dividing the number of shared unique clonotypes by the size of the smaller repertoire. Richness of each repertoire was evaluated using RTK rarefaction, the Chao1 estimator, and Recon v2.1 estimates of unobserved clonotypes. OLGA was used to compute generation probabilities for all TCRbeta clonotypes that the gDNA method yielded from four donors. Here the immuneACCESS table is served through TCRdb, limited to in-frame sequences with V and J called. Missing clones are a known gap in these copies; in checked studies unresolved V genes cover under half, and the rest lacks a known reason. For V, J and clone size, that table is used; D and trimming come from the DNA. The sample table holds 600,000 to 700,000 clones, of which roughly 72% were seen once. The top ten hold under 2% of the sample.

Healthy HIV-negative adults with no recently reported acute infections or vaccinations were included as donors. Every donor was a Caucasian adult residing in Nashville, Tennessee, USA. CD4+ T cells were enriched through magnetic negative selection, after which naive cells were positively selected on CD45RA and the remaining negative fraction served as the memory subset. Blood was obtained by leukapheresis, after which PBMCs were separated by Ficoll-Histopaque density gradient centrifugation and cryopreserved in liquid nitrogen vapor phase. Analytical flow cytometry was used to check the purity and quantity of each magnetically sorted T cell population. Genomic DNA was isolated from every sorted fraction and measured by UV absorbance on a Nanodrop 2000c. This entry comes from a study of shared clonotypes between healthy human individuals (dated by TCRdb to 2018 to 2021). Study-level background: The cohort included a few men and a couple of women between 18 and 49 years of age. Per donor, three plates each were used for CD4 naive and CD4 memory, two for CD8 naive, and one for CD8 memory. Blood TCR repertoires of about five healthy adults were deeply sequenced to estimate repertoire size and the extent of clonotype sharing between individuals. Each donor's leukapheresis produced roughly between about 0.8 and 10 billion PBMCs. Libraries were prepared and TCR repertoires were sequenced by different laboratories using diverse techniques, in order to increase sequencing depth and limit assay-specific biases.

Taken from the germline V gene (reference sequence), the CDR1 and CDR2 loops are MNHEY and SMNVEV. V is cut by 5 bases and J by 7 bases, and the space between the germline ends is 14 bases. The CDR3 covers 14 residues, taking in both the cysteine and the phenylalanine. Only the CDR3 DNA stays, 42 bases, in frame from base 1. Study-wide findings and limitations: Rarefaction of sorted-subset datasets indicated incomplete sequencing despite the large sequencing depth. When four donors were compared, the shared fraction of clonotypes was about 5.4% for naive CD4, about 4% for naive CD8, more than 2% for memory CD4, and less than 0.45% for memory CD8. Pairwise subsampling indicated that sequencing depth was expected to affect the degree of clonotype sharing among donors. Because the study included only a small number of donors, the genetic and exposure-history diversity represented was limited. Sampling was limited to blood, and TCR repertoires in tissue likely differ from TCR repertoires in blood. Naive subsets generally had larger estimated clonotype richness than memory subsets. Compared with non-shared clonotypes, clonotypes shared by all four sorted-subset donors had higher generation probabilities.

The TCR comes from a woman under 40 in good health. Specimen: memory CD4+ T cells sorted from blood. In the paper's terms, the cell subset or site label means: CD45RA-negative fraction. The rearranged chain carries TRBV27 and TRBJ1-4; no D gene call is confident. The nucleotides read TGTGCCAGCAGTCCCAGCGGGCTAGGTGAAAAACTGTTTTTT. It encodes CASSPSGLGEKLFF.